Shown below are 27 T cell receptor beta chains from a single sample sequenced in a study of cytomegalovirus exposure and HLA in healthy donors. Produced via immunoSEQ multiplex PCR; TCRdb's table is partial and in-frame only. The sample holds about 220,000 clones, about 90% seen once. The specimen sequenced was PBMCs. The origin of the receptors is a young woman in good health and CMV-seronegative.

The J gene is TRBJ2-5, the V gene TRBV6-1; the D is unclear. There are 12 residues in the CDR3. Trimming took off 8 bases at V and 2 bases at J, with 9 bases between the two ends. Germline lookup yields CDR1 MNHNS and CDR2 SASEGT. CDR3 protein: CASSNLQETQYF. The CDR3 region has the DNA TGTGCCAGCTCTAACCTTCAAGAGACCCAGTACTTC.

The J gene is TRBJ1-3, the V gene TRBV11-2, with 7 positions matching TRBD1. The CDR3 contains 15 residues. V gave up 1 base and J gave up 2 bases; unmatched junction bases: 2. CDR1 is SGHAT and CDR2 is FQNNGV in the germline V gene. DNA of the CDR3: TGTGCCAGCAGCTTAGGGACAGGAGCTGGAAACACCATATATTTT. It specifies CASSLGTGAGNTIYF.

This chain links TRBV6-6 with TRBJ2-7; 9 bases align to TRBD2. From germline, CDR1 is MNHNY and CDR2 SVGAGI (reference sequence). The CDR3 is 15 amino acids. V dropped 8 bases and J dropped 3; count of bases not matched to a gene: 11. CDR3 nucleotides: TGTGCCAGCTCCCCCGGGCTAGCGGGAAACTACGAGCAGTACTTC. Protein sequence: CASSPGLAGNYEQYF.

The chain uses TRBV18 and TRBJ2-7; D unresolved. Trimming took off 1 base at V and 4 bases at J, with 8 bases between the two ends. The germline V gene has CDR1 KGHSH and CDR2 LQKENI. There are 13 residues in the CDR3. CDR3: CASSPRDRYEQYF. CDR3 nucleotides: TGTGCCAGCTCACCACGTGATAGATACGAGCAGTACTTC. The full variable domain, its missing parts supplied by reference TRBV18 and TRBJ2-7, is NAGVMQNPRHLVRRRGQEARLRCSPMKGHSHVYWYRQLPEEGLKFMVYLQKENIIDESGMPKERFSAEFPKEGPSILRIQQVVRGDSAAYFCASSPRDRYEQYFGPGTRLTVT.

V and J are TRBV19 and TRBJ1-1; possible D gene TRBD1, 6 bases. The V and J ends lost 2 bases and 4 bases respectively, with 11 bases between them. The CDR3 contains 14 residues. CDR1 is LNHDA, CDR2 SQIVND, per germline (reference sequence). The chain's CDR3 is CASSISRGGTEAFF. CDR3 nucleotides: TGTGCCAGTAGTATATCCAGGGGTGGCACTGAAGCTTTCTTT.

The chain has TRBV10-2 and TRBJ2-7, with D perhaps matching TRBD2 (5 bases). V lost 3 bases and J lost 0, with 6 bases in between. Germline V gene sequence: CDR1 WSHSY, CDR2 SAAADI. The CDR3 has 13 residues. The CDR3 protein is CASSDDYSYEQYF. CDR3 nucleotides: TGCGCCAGCAGTGATGACTACTCCTACGAGCAGTACTTC.

A single count supports this clone. The chain joins TRBV5-1 to TRBJ2-7, with D possibly matching TRBD1 (5 bases). CDR1 is SGHRS and CDR2 is YFSETQ in the germline V gene. The CDR3 is 13 amino acids. V was clipped by 0 bases and J by 4 bases, with 8 bases between them. The CDR3 region has the DNA TGCGCCAGCAGCTTGGACAGGTGGTACGAGCAGTACTTC. It encodes CASSLDRWYEQYF.

The DNA of the CDR3 is TGCAGTGCTAGGGCACCGGGGGAAGCTTTCTTT. This translates into CSARAPGEAFF. This chain connects TRBV20-1 to TRBJ1-1; D ambiguous. Per the germline V gene, CDR1 is DFQATT and CDR2 is SNEGSKA (reference sequence). Deletions cut 3 bases from V and 8 bases from J, with 10 bases between. The CDR3 runs 11 residues.

This clone has a single count. The V gene is TRBV10-3, the J gene TRBJ1-3, with 10 nucleotides matching TRBD1. The J segment lost 4 bases and the V segment lost 6 bases, leaving 3 bases of the junction unmatched. This CDR3 has 14 amino acids. Germline CDR1 ENHRY, CDR2 SYGVKD. This CDR3 is CAIRGTGDGNTIYF. The CDR3 DNA is TGTGCCATCAGAGGGACAGGGGACGGAAACACCATATATTTT.

The chain combines TRBV7-9 with TRBJ2-6; 9 positions match TRBD1. The CDR3 loop spans 17 amino acids. Germline V gene data show CDR1 as SEHNR and CDR2 as FQNEAQ (reference sequence). With 4 bases clipped from V and 2 bases from J, the junction kept 6 bases outside the gene matches. The CDR3 loop reads CASSSPGTGTGANVLTF. In DNA form, the CDR3 reads TGTGCCAGCAGCTCACCCGGGACAGGGACTGGGGCCAACGTCCTGACTTTC. Looking up the rest from reference TRBV7-9 and TRBJ2-6 gives the full variable domain: DTGVSQNPRHKITKRGQNVTFRCDPISEHNRLYWYRQTLGQGPEFLTYFQNEAQLEKSRLLSDRFSAERPKGSFSTLEIQRTEQGDSAMYLCASSSPGTGTGANVLTFGAGSRLTVL.

V and J are TRBV9 and TRBJ2-7; 15 bases align to TRBD2. Germline CDR1 SGDLS, CDR2 YYNGEE. With 3 bases clipped from V and 4 bases from J, the junction kept 17 bases outside the gene matches. CDR3 size: 20 residues. The CDR3 reads CASSAGAGLAGGGGSYEQYF. The CDR3 DNA is TGTGCCAGCAGCGCCGGCGCGGGACTAGCGGGAGGAGGGGGATCATACGAGCAGTACTTC.

This chain links TRBV19 with TRBJ1-5; 9 bases map to TRBD1. The CDR3 runs to 16 residues. V was pared by 7 bases and J by 7 bases, with 14 bases of the junction left unmatched. The V gene's germline CDR1 is LNHDA and CDR2 SQIVND (reference sequence). The CDR3 spells CASNRGQLGSGQPQHF. In DNA, the CDR3 is TGTGCCAGTAACAGGGGGCAATTAGGGTCCGGCCAGCCCCAGCATTTT.

Notes on this clone: Mismatch with germline at one junction end may stem from a read error. This chain uses TRBV11-2 with TRBJ1-6; weak D call: TRBD1 (5 bases). Germline CDR1 SGHAT, CDR2 FQNNGV. CDR3 size: 15 residues. The chain's CDR3 is CASSLESGYGSPLHF. The CDR3 DNA reads TGTGCCAGCAGTTTAGAGTCAGGGTATGGTTCACCCCTCCACTTT.

This rearrangement joins TRBV19 to TRBJ1-5; possibly TRBD1 for D (5 bases). V lost 4 bases, J lost 7 bases, and 11 bases lay in between. Germline-derived CDR1 and CDR2 are LNHDA and SQIVND (reference sequence). The CDR3 length is 13 residues. The CDR3, as DNA: TGTGCCAGTAGTACGGAGGGGTACCAGCCCCAGCATTTT. Protein product: CASSTEGYQPQHF. The complete variable domain, with remaining parts taken from reference TRBV19 and TRBJ1-5, reads DGGITQSPKYLFRKEGQNVTLSCEQNLNHDAMYWYRQDPGQGLRLIYYSQIVNDFQKGDIAEGYSVSREKKESFPLTVTSAQKNPTAFYLCASSTEGYQPQHFGDGTRLSIL.

V gene TRBV28 combines with J gene TRBJ1-2, with a weak D call TRBD1 (5 bases). Germline-derived CDR1 and CDR2 are MDHEN and SYDVKM. Trimming left V 6 bases short and J 2 bases short, with 28 bases between. The CDR3 loop spans 19 amino acids. The CDR3: CASSSPRRGTPSSNYGYTF. CDR3 sequence (DNA): TGTGCCAGCAGCTCACCTCGTCGGGGGACCCCCTCCTCGAACTATGGCTACACCTTC.

This clone is a singleton in its sample. The chain carries TRBV6-1 and TRBJ1-5, with TRBD1 matching over 8 bases. Germline CDR1 and CDR2: MNHNS and SASEGT. The CDR3 extends over 14 amino acids. The V and J ends lost 6 bases and 4 bases, in that order; junction bases with no gene match: 5. CDR3 amino acids: CASRDTGGNQPQHF. CDR3 DNA sequence: TGTGCCAGCAGAGACACAGGGGGGAATCAGCCCCAGCATTTT.

The genes are TRBV5-4 and TRBJ2-1, with D possibly TRBD2 on 5 matching bases. Per the germline V gene, CDR1 is SGHNT and CDR2 is YYREEE (reference sequence). Trimming took 0 bases from V and 10 from J, leaving 11 bases between them. CDR3 length equals 13 residues. The CDR3 sequence: CASSLAAKREQFF. The DNA for the CDR3 is TGTGCCAGCAGCTTGGCTGCGAAGCGGGAGCAGTTCTTC.

The chain couples TRBV7-8 to TRBJ2-7; D possibly corresponds to TRBD2 (5 bases). Germline values: CDR1 SGHVS, CDR2 FQNEAQ. This CDR3 comprises 15 residues. V lost 5 bases and J 2 bases, leaving 16 bases between the germline ends. CDR3 protein: CASSPAGLQTYEQYF. For the CDR3, the DNA is TGTGCCAGCAGCCCGGCGGGTCTACAGACCTACGAGCAGTACTTC.

The V and J genes are TRBV6-4 and TRBJ2-1; 7 bases align to TRBD2. The V gene's germline CDR1 is MRHNA and CDR2 SNTAGT. CDR3 length equals 17 residues. Trimming cost V 2 bases and J 4 bases; bases outside gene matches: 11. CDR3 DNA: TGTGCCAGCAGTGACCCAACGGGGCGGGAGTTGTACAATGAGCAGTTCTTC. This translates into CASSDPTGRELYNEQFF.

This clone appeared a few times. CDR3 DNA: TGTGCTCGACAATATGGCTACACCTTC. Protein: CARQYGYTF. V and J are TRBV27 and TRBJ1-2, with D unclear. The CDR3 contains 9 residues. CDR1 and CDR2 (germline): MNHEY, SMNVEV (reference sequence).

The chain has TRBV27 and TRBJ2-3, with 13 bases matching TRBD2. J gave up 0 bases and V 2 bases, and 5 bases lay outside the gene matches. Germline V CDR1 and CDR2: MNHEY, SMNVEV (reference sequence). CDR3 length: 18 residues. CDR3 sequence: CASSLGGLAGRSTDTQYF. The CDR3 DNA sequence: TGTGCCAGCAGTTTAGGGGGACTAGCGGGACGAAGCACAGATACGCAGTATTTT.

This clone was observed once. J is TRBJ2-3 and V is TRBV2; D is perhaps TRBD2 (6 bases). The CDR3 is 14 amino acids. CDR1 and CDR2 from the germline V gene are SNHLY and FYNNEI. The V end was cut by 7 bases, the J end by 3 bases, with 14 bases between. CDR3 protein: CASTRAGGTDTQYF. The CDR3 nucleotides are TGTGCCAGCACCAGGGCCGGGGGTACAGATACGCAGTATTTT.

This clone was seen once. The chain employs TRBV4-1 and TRBJ1-5; D possibly corresponds to TRBD1 (5 bases). This CDR3 comprises 16 residues. The germline CDR1 and CDR2 sequences are MGHRA and YSYEKL. The V gene lost 0 bases and the J gene lost 5 bases, with 14 bases spanning the gap. The CDR3 protein is CASSQDILGVDQPQHF. CDR3 DNA: TGCGCCAGCAGCCAAGATATTCTAGGGGTCGATCAGCCCCAGCATTTT.

This clone was counted between two and nine times. The chain recombines TRBV27 with TRBJ2-7; 10 nucleotides line up with TRBD2. V was pared by 0 bases and J by 4 bases, with 3 bases of the junction left unmatched. There are 15 residues in the CDR3. Germline CDR1 MNHEY, CDR2 SMNVEV (reference sequence). The CDR3 bases are TGTGCCAGCAGTTTATCCCCTAGCGGGAGTTACGAGCAGTACTTC. Translated, it gives CASSLSPSGSYEQYF.

The rearrangement uses TRBV13 and TRBJ1-3; possibly TRBD1 for D (6 bases). This CDR3 has 14 residues. Looked up from germline, CDR1 is PRHDT and CDR2 is FYEKMQ (reference sequence). V was clipped by 5 bases and J by 10 bases, with 18 bases between them. In nucleotides, the CDR3 is TGTGCCAGCAGCATAGAGGGGACAACGCAAACCATATATTTT. It codes for CASSIEGTTQTIYF.

The chain combines TRBV5-1 with TRBJ2-1, with 8 nucleotides matching TRBD2. CDR1 is SGHRS and CDR2 is YFSETQ in the germline V gene. Trimming removed 0 bases from V and 4 bases from J; junction bases left unmatched: 9. The CDR3 covers 17 residues. The CDR3 DNA sequence: TGCGCCAGCAGCTTGGCCTTGGTAGGCGGGAGGTACAATGAGCAGTTCTTC. Translated: CASSLALVGGRYNEQFF. Filled out from reference TRBV5-1 and TRBJ2-1, the complete variable domain reads KAGVTQTPRYLIKTRGQQVTLSCSPISGHRSVSWYQQTPGQGLQFLFEYFSETQRNKGNFPGRFSGRQFSNSRSEMNVSTLELGDSALYLCASSLALVGGRYNEQFFGPGTRLTVL.

J is TRBJ1-4 and V is TRBV5-4; 10 bases are shared with TRBD1. V gave up 6 bases and J gave up 5 bases; unmatched junction bases: 7. In germline, CDR1 is SGHNT, CDR2 YYREEE (reference sequence). There are 15 residues in the CDR3. The CDR3 region has the DNA TGTGCCAGCACCCGACAGGGGGCGATCAATGAAAAACTGTTTTTT. Translated: CASTRQGAINEKLFF.